Shown below are 21 T cell receptor beta chains from a single sample sequenced in a study of blood T cell repertoires in COVID-19. TCRdb keeps only in-frame clones here, not all; method: immunoSEQ multiplex PCR. Of around 400,000 clones in the sample, approximately 89% were seen once. Sequenced: peripheral blood. These receptors were obtained from a woman aged 25 to 39 with COVID-19, enrolled during active disease.

The chain joins TRBV18 to TRBJ1-3; D uncertain. Trimming took 1 base from V and 8 from J, leaving 12 bases between them. The CDR3 is 14 amino acids. CDR1 and CDR2 from the germline V gene are KGHSH and LQKENI. In DNA form, the CDR3 reads TGTGCCAGCTCACCACTCGAAGGGAGAGACACCATATATTTT. The encoded protein is CASSPLEGRDTIYF.

The V call is TRBV18, the J call TRBJ1-1; TRBD1 matches 7 bases. The V and J ends lost 3 bases and 4 bases, in that order; junction bases with no gene match: 5. Germline values: CDR1 KGHSH, CDR2 LQKENI. The CDR3 spans 14 residues. CDR3 coding DNA: TGTGCCAGCTCACCTCGGCCAGGGGGCACTGAAGCTTTCTTT. Amino acid sequence: CASSPRPGGTEAFF.

This clone turned up a few times. The V and J genes are TRBV30 and TRBJ1-1, with no clear D. This CDR3 is 12 amino acids long. The V gene lost 2 bases and the J gene lost 3 bases, with 7 bases spanning the gap. CDR1 GTSNPN and CDR2 SVGIG come from the germline V gene (reference sequence). In DNA, the CDR3 is TGTGCCTGGAGTCAGGCGCACACTGAAGCTTTCTTT. Its translation: CAWSQAHTEAFF. Full variable domain (missing parts from reference TRBV30 and TRBJ1-1): SQTIHQWPATLVQPVGSPLSLECTVEGTSNPNLYWYRQAAGRGLQLLFYSVGIGQISSEVPQNLSASRPQDRQFILSSKKLLLSDSGFYLCAWSQAHTEAFFGQGTRLTVV.

The sample holds one count of this clone. The rearrangement uses TRBV5-4 and TRBJ2-3, with D perhaps matching TRBD1 (6 bases). V lost 1 base and J lost 4, with 7 bases in between. CDR1 and CDR2 (germline): SGHNT, YYREEE (reference sequence). The CDR3 totals 13 residues. As DNA, the CDR3 is TGTGCCAGCAGCTTGTCAGGGGCAGATACGCAGTATTTT. It translates to CASSLSGADTQYF.

The chain has TRBV6-5 and TRBJ1-1, with 7 positions matching TRBD1. V lost 6 bases, J lost 8 bases, and 9 bases stayed unmatched. This CDR3 spans 13 amino acids. CDR1 is MNHEY, CDR2 SVGAGI, per germline. CDR3 loop: CASSPAGTVEAFF. CDR3 in DNA: TGTGCCAGCAGCCCCGCTGGGACAGTCGAAGCTTTCTTT.

The chain joins TRBV7-2 to TRBJ2-3; 10 bases agree with TRBD2. This CDR3 is 15 amino acids long. V shed 3 bases and J 5 bases; nucleotides not matched to a gene: 5. Germline V gives CDR1 SGHTA, CDR2 FQGNSA. CDR3 in amino acids: CASSFLAGEIDTQYF. The CDR3 DNA follows: TGTGCCAGCAGCTTCCTAGCGGGAGAGATAGATACGCAGTATTTT.

The chain carries TRBV18 and TRBJ2-3; 12 nucleotides line up with TRBD1. The V and J ends lost 6 bases and 7 bases, in that order; junction bases with no gene match: 11. The CDR3 covers 16 residues. CDR1 is KGHSH, CDR2 LQKENI, per germline. CDR3 amino acids: CASSPSGTGGSNTQYF. Here the CDR3 DNA reads TGTGCCAGCTCGCCGTCCGGGACAGGGGGCTCGAATACGCAGTATTTT.

The CDR3 DNA reads as TGCGCCAGCAGCTTGGTCTTAGCGGGGGCCAGCCGGGAGCTGTTTTTT. It yields the protein CASSLVLAGASRELFF. The chain links TRBV5-1 to TRBJ2-2, with TRBD2 identical over 9 bases. Trimming removed 0 bases from V and 9 bases from J; junction bases left unmatched: 9. This CDR3 is 16 amino acids long. CDR1 is SGHRS, CDR2 YFSETQ, per germline. The entire variable domain, with the rest obtained from reference TRBV5-1 and TRBJ2-2, is as follows: KAGVTQTPRYLIKTRGQQVTLSCSPISGHRSVSWYQQTPGQGLQFLFEYFSETQRNKGNFPGRFSGRQFSNSRSEMNVSTLELGDSALYLCASSLVLAGASRELFFGEGSRLTVL.

The chain uses TRBV5-4 and TRBJ2-3, with D possibly matching TRBD2 (6 bases). Trimming cost V 1 base and J 2 bases, with 14 bases left between them. CDR3 size: 16 residues. Germline-derived CDR1 and CDR2 are SGHNT and YYREEE (reference sequence). CDR3 sequence reads: CASSLRVGGNTDTQYF. In DNA, the CDR3 is TGTGCCAGCAGCTTGAGAGTGGGAGGAAACACAGATACGCAGTATTTT.

This rearrangement joins TRBV2 to TRBJ2-5; 8 bases are shared with TRBD2. With V trimmed by 6 bases and J by 2 bases, 5 bases remained unmatched. Germline CDR1 SNHLY, CDR2 FYNNEI. This CDR3 region has 14 residues. In DNA, the CDR3 is TGTGCCAGCAGCGCCGGACTAGCACAAGAGACCCAGTACTTC. This sequence encodes CASSAGLAQETQYF.

The DNA for the CDR3 is TGTGCCAGCTCAAATTTAGAAGACTATGGCTACACCTTC. It yields the protein CASSNLEDYGYTF. This chain links TRBV18 with TRBJ1-2, with unresolved D. Trimming stripped 5 bases from V and 3 bases from J, with 10 bases between. The V gene's germline CDR1 is KGHSH and CDR2 LQKENI. There are 13 residues in the CDR3.

This rearrangement joins TRBV6-5 to TRBJ1-3, with D possibly TRBD1 on 5 matching bases. Trimming took off 5 bases at V and 1 base at J, with 9 bases between the two ends. The CDR3 runs 14 residues. CDR1 MNHEY and CDR2 SVGAGI come from the germline V gene. The CDR3 bases are TGTGCCAGCAGTAGGGGAGGGTCTGGAAACACCATATATTTT. This encodes CASSRGGSGNTIYF.

The chain has TRBV3-1 (or the pseudogene TRBV3-2) and TRBJ1-3; D gene uncertain. The CDR3 covers 16 residues. CDR1 is LGHDT, CDR2 YNNKEL, per germline (reference sequence). V was shortened by 1 base and J by 0 bases, with 10 bases between the two germline ends. The CDR3 DNA follows: TGTGCCAGCAGCCAAGTATTGGCAAACTCTGGAAACACCATATATTTT. Its protein product is CASSQVLANSGNTIYF.

The rearrangement links TRBV14 to TRBJ2-3, with no clear D. Deletions cut 3 bases from V and 7 bases from J, with 5 bases between. CDR3 length equals 11 residues. Germline V gives CDR1 SGHDN, CDR2 FVKESK. The CDR3 region is CASSHVYTQYF. The DNA of the CDR3 is TGTGCCAGCAGCCACGTGTATACGCAGTATTTT.

The J gene is TRBJ1-1, the V gene TRBV7-9, with unresolved D. The CDR3 length is 12 residues. The germline V gene has CDR1 SEHNR and CDR2 FQNEAQ (reference sequence). Trimming cost V 3 bases and J 1 base, with 3 bases left between them. The CDR3 DNA reads TGTGCCAGCAGCTTCCAGAACACTGAAGCTTTCTTT. Its translation: CASSFQNTEAFF. Using reference TRBV7-9 and TRBJ1-1 for the parts outside the CDR3, the full variable domain is DTGVSQNPRHKITKRGQNVTFRCDPISEHNRLYWYRQTLGQGPEFLTYFQNEAQLEKSRLLSDRFSAERPKGSFSTLEIQRTEQGDSAMYLCASSFQNTEAFFGQGTRLTVV.

The chain carries TRBV6-5 and TRBJ2-1, with 7 bases that match TRBD2. The CDR3 sequence is 12 residues long. CDR1 is MNHEY, CDR2 SVGAGI, per germline. V lost 6 bases and J lost 7; bases outside the gene matches: 3. CDR3 sequence: CASSYGGNEQFF. CDR3 nucleotide sequence: TGTGCCAGCAGCTACGGGGGGAATGAGCAGTTCTTC.

The chain links TRBV7-2 to TRBJ2-7; D uncertain. Deletions cut 2 bases from V and 4 bases from J, with 6 bases between. The CDR3 covers 12 residues. Germline CDR1 is SGHTA and CDR2 is FQGNSA. Written as DNA, the CDR3 is TGTGCCAGCAGCTTATCCCGGTACGAGCAGTACTTC. Its protein is CASSLSRYEQYF.

The rearrangement joins TRBV15 to TRBJ2-5, with a possible D match to TRBD1 (6 bases). Looked up from germline, CDR1 is LNHNV and CDR2 is YYDKDF (reference sequence). V lost 5 bases and J lost 5, with 30 bases in between. The CDR3 loop spans 19 amino acids. Written as DNA, the CDR3 is TGTGCCACCAGCCGTTCACCACAGGGTCTGGTCCTAGCTTGGGAGACCCAGTACTTC. Amino acid sequence: CATSRSPQGLVLAWETQYF.

This clone occurred once. The rearrangement uses TRBV6-6 and TRBJ1-6, with D perhaps TRBD1 (5 bases). The V end lost 2 bases, the J end lost 4 bases, and 6 bases lay between the germline ends. CDR1 and CDR2 (germline): MNHNY, SVGAGI (reference sequence). CDR3 length: 14 amino acids. The CDR3 loop is CASSYDRYNSPLHF. In DNA, the CDR3 is TGTGCCAGCAGTTACGACAGATATAATTCACCCCTCCACTTT.

This rearrangement joins TRBV7-2 to TRBJ2-1; 13 bases match TRBD2. The CDR3 is made up of 15 amino acids. With V trimmed by 5 bases and J by 8 bases, 6 bases remained unmatched. Germline CDR1 is SGHTA and CDR2 is FQGNSA. For the CDR3, the DNA is TGTGCCAGCAGCCAGGGACTAGCGGGATTCGATGAGCAGTTCTTC. This gives the protein CASSQGLAGFDEQFF.

The rearrangement uses TRBV28 and TRBJ2-1, with TRBD1 matching 8 bases. V gave up 6 bases and J gave up 0 bases; unmatched junction bases: 16. The CDR3 is 19 residues long. Germline CDR1 reads MDHEN; CDR2 reads SYDVKM. In DNA, the CDR3 is TGTGCCAGCAGGCCTGGACAGGGAGAGTTGATGCACTCCTACAATGAGCAGTTCTTC. It specifies CASRPGQGELMHSYNEQFF. The whole variable domain, filled in from reference TRBV28 and TRBJ2-1, reads DVKVTQSSRYLVKRTGEKVFLECVQDMDHENMFWYRQDPGLGLRLIYFSYDVKMKEKGDIPEGYSVSREKKERFSLILESASTNQTSMYLCASRPGQGELMHSYNEQFFGPGTRLTVL.